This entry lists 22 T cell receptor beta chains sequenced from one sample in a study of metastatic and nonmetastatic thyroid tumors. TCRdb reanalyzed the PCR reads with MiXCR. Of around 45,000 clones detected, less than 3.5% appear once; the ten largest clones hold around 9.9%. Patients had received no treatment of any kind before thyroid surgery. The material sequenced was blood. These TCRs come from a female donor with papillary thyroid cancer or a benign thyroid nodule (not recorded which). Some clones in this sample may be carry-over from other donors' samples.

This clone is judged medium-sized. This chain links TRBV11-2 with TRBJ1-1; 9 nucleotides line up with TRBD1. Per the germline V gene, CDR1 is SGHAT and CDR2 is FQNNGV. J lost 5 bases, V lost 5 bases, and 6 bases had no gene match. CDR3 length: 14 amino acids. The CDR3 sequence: CASSVQGARTEAFF. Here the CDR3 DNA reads TGTGCCAGCAGCGTACAGGGGGCAAGGACTGAAGCTTTCTTT.

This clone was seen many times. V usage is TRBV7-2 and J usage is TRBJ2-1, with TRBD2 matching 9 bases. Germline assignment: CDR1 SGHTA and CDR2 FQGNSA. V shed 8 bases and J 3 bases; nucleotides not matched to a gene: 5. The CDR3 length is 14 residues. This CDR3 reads CASGWTSVYNEQFF. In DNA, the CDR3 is TGTGCCAGCGGCTGGACTAGCGTCTACAATGAGCAGTTCTTC.

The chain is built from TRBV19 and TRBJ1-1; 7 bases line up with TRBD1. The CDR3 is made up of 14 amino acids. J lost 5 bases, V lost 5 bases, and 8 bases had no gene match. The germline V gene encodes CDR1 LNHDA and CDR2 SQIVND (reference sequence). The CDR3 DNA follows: TGTGCCAGTAGTGATCCAGGGGGTCTAACTGAAGCTTTCTTT. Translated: CASSDPGGLTEAFF.

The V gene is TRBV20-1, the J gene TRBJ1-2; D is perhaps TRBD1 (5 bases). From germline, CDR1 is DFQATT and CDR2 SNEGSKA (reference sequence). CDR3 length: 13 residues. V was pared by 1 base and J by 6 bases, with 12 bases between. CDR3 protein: CSARAGVVDGYTF. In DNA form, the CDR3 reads TGCAGTGCTAGAGCGGGGGTTGTGGATGGCTACACCTTC.

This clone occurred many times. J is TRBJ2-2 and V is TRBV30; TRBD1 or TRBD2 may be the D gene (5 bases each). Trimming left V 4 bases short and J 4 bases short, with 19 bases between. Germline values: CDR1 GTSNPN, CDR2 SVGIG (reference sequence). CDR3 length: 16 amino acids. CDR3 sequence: CAWTPIGTRITGELFF. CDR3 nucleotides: TGTGCCTGGACCCCTATAGGGACCCGGATCACCGGGGAGCTGTTTTTT.

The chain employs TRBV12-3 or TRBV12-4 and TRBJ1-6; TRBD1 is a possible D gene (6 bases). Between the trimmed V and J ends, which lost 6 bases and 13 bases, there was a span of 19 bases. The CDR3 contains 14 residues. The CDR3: CASSLRQGPGPLHF. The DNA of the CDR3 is TGTGCCAGCAGCCTCCGGCAGGGGCCGGGGCCCCTCCACTTT.

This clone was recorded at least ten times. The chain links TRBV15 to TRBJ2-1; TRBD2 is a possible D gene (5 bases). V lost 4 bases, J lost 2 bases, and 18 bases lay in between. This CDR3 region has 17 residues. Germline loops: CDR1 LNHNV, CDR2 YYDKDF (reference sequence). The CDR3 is CATSIYPGGSPYNEQFF. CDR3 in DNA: TGTGCCACCAGCATATACCCAGGCGGGTCCCCCTACAATGAGCAGTTCTTC.

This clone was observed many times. The CDR3 bases are TGTGCCAGCAGTCAGGAGACCTACAATGAGCAGTTCTTC. Protein: CASSQETYNEQFF. The V and J genes are TRBV6-1 and TRBJ2-1; D uncertain. The CDR3 covers 13 residues. The germline CDR1 and CDR2 sequences are MNHNS and SASEGT. V lost 5 bases and J lost 2, with 7 bases in between.

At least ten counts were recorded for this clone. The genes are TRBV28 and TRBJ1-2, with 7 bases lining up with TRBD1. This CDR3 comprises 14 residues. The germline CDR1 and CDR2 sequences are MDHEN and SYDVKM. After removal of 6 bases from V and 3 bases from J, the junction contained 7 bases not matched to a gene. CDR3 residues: CASSYDRAYYGYTF. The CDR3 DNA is TGTGCCAGCAGCTACGACAGGGCTTACTATGGCTACACCTTC.

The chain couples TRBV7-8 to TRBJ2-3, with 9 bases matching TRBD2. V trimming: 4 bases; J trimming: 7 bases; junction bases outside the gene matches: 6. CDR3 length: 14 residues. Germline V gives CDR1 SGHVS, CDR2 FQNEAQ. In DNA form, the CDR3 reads TGTGCCAGCAGCTGGACTAGCGATGGGTATACGCAGTATTTT. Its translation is CASSWTSDGYTQYF.

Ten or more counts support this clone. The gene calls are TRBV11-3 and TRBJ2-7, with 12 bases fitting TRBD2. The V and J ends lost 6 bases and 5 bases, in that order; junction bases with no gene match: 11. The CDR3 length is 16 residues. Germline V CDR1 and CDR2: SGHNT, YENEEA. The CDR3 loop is CASRGPLAGGPHEQYF. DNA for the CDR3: TGTGCCAGCAGAGGCCCTCTAGCGGGAGGGCCCCACGAGCAGTACTTC.

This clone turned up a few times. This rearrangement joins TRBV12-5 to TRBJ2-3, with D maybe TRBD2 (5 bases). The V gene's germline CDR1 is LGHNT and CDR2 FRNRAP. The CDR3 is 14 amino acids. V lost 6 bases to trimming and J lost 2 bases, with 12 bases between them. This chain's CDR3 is CASGLGEITDTQYF. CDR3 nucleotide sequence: TGTGCTAGTGGACTCGGGGAGATCACAGATACGCAGTATTTT.

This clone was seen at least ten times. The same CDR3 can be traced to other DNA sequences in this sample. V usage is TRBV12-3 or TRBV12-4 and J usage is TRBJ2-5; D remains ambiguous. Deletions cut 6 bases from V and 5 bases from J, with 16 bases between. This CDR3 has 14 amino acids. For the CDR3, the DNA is TGTGCCAGCAGCTTACGCGACCTTCGGGAGACCCAGTACTTC. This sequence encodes CASSLRDLRETQYF.

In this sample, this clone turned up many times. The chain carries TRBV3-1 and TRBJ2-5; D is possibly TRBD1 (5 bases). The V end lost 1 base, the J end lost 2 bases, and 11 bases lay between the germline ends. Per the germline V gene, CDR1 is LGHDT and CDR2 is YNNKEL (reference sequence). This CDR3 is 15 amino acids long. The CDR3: CASSQARTRQETQYF. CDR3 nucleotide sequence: TGTGCCAGCAGCCAAGCAAGGACAAGACAAGAGACCCAGTACTTC.

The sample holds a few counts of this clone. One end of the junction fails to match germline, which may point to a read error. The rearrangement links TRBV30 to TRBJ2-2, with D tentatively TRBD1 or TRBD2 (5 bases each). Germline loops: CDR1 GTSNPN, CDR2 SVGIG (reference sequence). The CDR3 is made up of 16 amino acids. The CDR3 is CAWTPIGTRITGELSF. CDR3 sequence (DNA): TGTGCTTGGACCCCTATAGGGACCCGGATCACCGGGGAGCTGTCTTTT. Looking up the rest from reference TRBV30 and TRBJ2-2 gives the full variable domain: SQTIHQWPATLVQPVGSPLSLECTVEGTSNPNLYWYRQAAGRGLQLLFYSVGIGQISSEVPQNLSASRPQDRQFILSSKKLLLSDSGFYLCAWTPIGTRITGELSFGEGSRLTVL.

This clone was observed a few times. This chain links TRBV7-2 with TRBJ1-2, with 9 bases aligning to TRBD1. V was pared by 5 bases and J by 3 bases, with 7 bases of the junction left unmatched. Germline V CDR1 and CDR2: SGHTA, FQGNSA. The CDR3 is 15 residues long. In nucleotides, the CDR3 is TGTGCCAGCAGCCCCGCACAGGGGGCCGACTATGGCTACACCTTC. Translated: CASSPAQGADYGYTF.

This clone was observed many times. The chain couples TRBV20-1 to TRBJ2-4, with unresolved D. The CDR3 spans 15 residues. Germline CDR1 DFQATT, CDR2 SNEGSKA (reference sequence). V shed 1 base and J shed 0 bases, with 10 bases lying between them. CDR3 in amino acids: CSARVVVLAKNIQYF. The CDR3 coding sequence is TGCAGTGCTAGAGTAGTCGTACTAGCCAAAAACATTCAGTACTTC.

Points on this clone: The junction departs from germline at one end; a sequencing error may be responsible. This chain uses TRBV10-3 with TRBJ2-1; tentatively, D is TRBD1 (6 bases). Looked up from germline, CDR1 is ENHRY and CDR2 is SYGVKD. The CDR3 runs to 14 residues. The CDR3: CPISEPTGSNEQFF. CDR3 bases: TGTCCCATCAGTGAGCCGACAGGTTCTAATGAGCAGTTCTTC.

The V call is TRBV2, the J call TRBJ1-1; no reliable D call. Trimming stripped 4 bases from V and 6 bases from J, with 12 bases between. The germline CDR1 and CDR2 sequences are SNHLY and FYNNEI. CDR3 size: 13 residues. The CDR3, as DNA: TGTGCCAGCAGTGGTTGGACCGACTCTGAAGCTTTCTTT. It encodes CASSGWTDSEAFF.

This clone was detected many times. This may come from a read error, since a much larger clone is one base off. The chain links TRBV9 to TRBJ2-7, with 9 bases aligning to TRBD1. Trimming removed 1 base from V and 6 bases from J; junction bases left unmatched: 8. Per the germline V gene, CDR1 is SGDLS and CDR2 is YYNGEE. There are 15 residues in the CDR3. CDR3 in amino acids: CASSVSPDRGGEQYF. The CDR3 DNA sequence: TGTGCCAGCAGCGTATCCCCGGACAGGGGTGGCGAGCAGTACTTC.

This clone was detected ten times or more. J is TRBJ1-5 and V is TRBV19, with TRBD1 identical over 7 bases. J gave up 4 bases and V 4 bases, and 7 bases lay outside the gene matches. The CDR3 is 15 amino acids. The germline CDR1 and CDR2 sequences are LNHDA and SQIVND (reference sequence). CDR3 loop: CASSTIQGSNQPQHF. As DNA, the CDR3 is TGTGCCAGTAGTACGATACAGGGGTCAAATCAGCCCCAGCATTTT. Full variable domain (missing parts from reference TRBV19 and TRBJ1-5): DGGITQSPKYLFRKEGQNVTLSCEQNLNHDAMYWYRQDPGQGLRLIYYSQIVNDFQKGDIAEGYSVSREKKESFPLTVTSAQKNPTAFYLCASSTIQGSNQPQHFGDGTRLSIL.

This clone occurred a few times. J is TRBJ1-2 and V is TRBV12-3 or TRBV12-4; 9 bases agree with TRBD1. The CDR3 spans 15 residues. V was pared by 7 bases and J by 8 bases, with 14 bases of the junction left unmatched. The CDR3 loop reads CASTSTGTGSRGYTF. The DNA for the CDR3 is TGTGCCAGCACCTCAACCGGGACAGGGAGTAGAGGCTACACCTTC.